This T cell receptor beta chain came from a study of T-cell reconstitution after alpha-beta-depleted transplantation in children. Overall study results and limits: Reportedly, roughly two months post-transplant, alpha-beta T cells arose from several hundred expanded graft clones. Diversity and T-cell counts at one year after transplant derived mostly from new T cells. Several patients had high TCRbeta diversity at day 60; it came from surviving recipient T cells and thymic progenitors.

In regard to this clonotype: Its antigen is as yet unknown. Relative to the germline gene, one junction end is altered; a read error may explain this.

CDR3 length: 15 amino acids. For TCRbeta, the library was prepared with unique molecular identifiers. TCRdb re-derived calls from the PCR reads in MiXCR, one entry per CDR3 protein. Among some 600,000 distinct CDR3 sequences listed, 10% to 15% were seen once. The rearrangement links TRBV7-1 to TRBJ2-1, with no clear D. TRBV7-1 is reported as an ORF; its role is uncertain. The sequence came from a male patient younger than 18 who had a stem cell transplant for acute myeloid leukemia, so the T cells may come from the graft donor. This sample comprised PBMCs, mostly from graft donor cells, obtained 360 days after TCRalphabeta/CD19-depleted stem cell transplant. CDR3 nucleotide sequence: TGTGCCAGCGGCTCACCGCTCCTCTCCTACAATGAGCAGTTCTTC. Translating it yields CASGSPLLSYNEQFF.